Presented here are 30 T cell receptor beta chains from one specimen sequenced in a study of OX40 agonist ivuxolimab in advanced cancers. Sequencing used immunoSEQ multiplex PCR; TCRdb keeps in-frame clones, though not all of them. The table records 45,000 or so clones, approximately 82% of them present only once. The source was CD4+ or CD8+ T cells sorted from blood, collected in a trial of the OX40 agonist ivuxolimab. Receptors were obtained from an adult with an advanced solid tumor such as melanoma, head and neck, liver or kidney cancer.

The chain couples TRBV5-6 to TRBJ2-3; D not resolved. This CDR3 has 13 amino acids. Trimming cost V 4 bases and J 3 bases, with 9 bases left between them. Germline V gene data show CDR1 as SGHDT and CDR2 as YYEEEE. The CDR3 coding sequence is TGTGCCAGCAGCGCCCCTCTAACAGATACGCAGTATTTT. Protein: CASSAPLTDTQYF.

The chain combines TRBV5-1 with TRBJ1-5, with 8 nucleotides matching TRBD1. V lost 4 bases to trimming and J lost 0 bases; unmatched junction nucleotides: 9. Looked up from germline, CDR1 is SGHRS and CDR2 is YFSETQ. The CDR3 loop spans 17 amino acids. CDR3 loop: CASSLTGDSNSNQPQHF. CDR3 DNA: TGCGCCAGCAGCCTGACAGGGGACAGTAATAGCAATCAGCCCCAGCATTTT.

This clone was counted a few times. Other DNA sequences of this sample code for an identical CDR3. The gene calls are TRBV14 and TRBJ1-5, with D hard to call. The CDR3 loop spans 13 amino acids. Trimming pared 1 base from V and 3 bases from J, leaving 4 bases between. Germline assignment: CDR1 SGHDN and CDR2 FVKESK. The CDR3 nucleotides are TGTGCCAGCAGCCAAGGTTACAATCAGCCCCAGCATTTT. Its translation: CASSQGYNQPQHF.

This clone was counted a few times. V is TRBV5-1 and J is TRBJ2-4, with TRBD1 identical over 7 bases. This CDR3 region has 14 residues. Germline V gene lookup returns CDR1 SGHRS and CDR2 YFSETQ. V lost 4 bases, J lost 6 bases, and 7 bases stayed unmatched. CDR3 DNA sequence: TGCGCCAGCAGCGAGGCCGGGACAGTAAACATTCAGTACTTC. Encoded protein: CASSEAGTVNIQYF.

The chain has TRBV27 and TRBJ2-1; no firm D call. Germline-derived CDR1 and CDR2 are MNHEY and SMNVEV (reference sequence). Trimming cost V 2 bases and J 0 bases, with 11 bases left between them. The CDR3 covers 16 residues. The CDR3 region is CASSLQSAVSYNEQFF. The CDR3 region has the DNA TGTGCCAGCAGTTTACAATCCGCGGTCTCCTACAATGAGCAGTTCTTC.

V usage is TRBV6-5 and J usage is TRBJ2-7; D might be TRBD1 or TRBD2, each matching 5 bases. CDR3 size: 14 residues. Trimming stripped 6 bases from V and 2 bases from J, with 14 bases between. Looked up from germline, CDR1 is MNHEY and CDR2 is SVGAGI. CDR3 loop: CASRRDPGTYEQYF. For the CDR3, the DNA is TGTGCCAGCAGGAGGGACCCAGGGACCTACGAGCAGTACTTC.

CDR3 amino acids: CASSQAWSNSNQPQHF. The CDR3 nucleotides read TGCGCCAGCAGCCAAGCATGGAGTAATAGCAATCAGCCCCAGCATTTT. The chain uses TRBV4-3 and TRBJ1-5, with unresolved D. Germline-derived CDR1 and CDR2 are LGHNA and YSLEER. The CDR3 length is 16 residues. V lost 1 base, J lost 0 bases, and 10 bases lay in between.

The CDR3 DNA reads as TGTGCCAGCAGCTTAGGTAGCGGGATTACAGATACGCAGTATTTT. Its protein is CASSLGSGITDTQYF. The J gene is TRBJ2-3, the V gene TRBV7-9; 8 bases agree with TRBD2. The CDR3 runs 15 residues. Per the germline V gene, CDR1 is SEHNR and CDR2 is FQNEAQ (reference sequence). The V gene end was trimmed by 1 base and the J gene end by 3 bases; junction bases not matched to a gene: 3.

The genes are TRBV18 and TRBJ2-5, with TRBD1 as a possible D gene (5 bases). Per germline, CDR1 KGHSH and CDR2 LQKENI. This CDR3 has 12 residues. V was cut by 2 bases and J by 11 bases, with 12 bases left in between. The DNA of the CDR3 is TGTGCCAGCTCACCAAAGGGGTTGGAGCAGTACTTC. Its translation: CASSPKGLEQYF. Based on the CDR3 plus reference TRBV18 and TRBJ2-5, the full variable domain is NAGVMQNPRHLVRRRGQEARLRCSPMKGHSHVYWYRQLPEEGLKFMVYLQKENIIDESGMPKERFSAEFPKEGPSILRIQQVVRGDSAAYFCASSPKGLEQYFGPGTRLLVL.

The chain joins TRBV18 to TRBJ1-4; 10 bases are a match to TRBD1. Germline CDR1 reads KGHSH; CDR2 reads LQKENI. This CDR3 comprises 16 residues. Losses at the gene ends were 2 bases for V and 7 bases for J; bases not matched to a gene: 7. The CDR3 DNA reads as TGTGCCAGCTCACCAAGGGGGACAGGGGCTGGTGAAAAACTGTTTTTT. Residues: CASSPRGTGAGEKLFF.

The chain carries TRBV11-2 and TRBJ2-1; weak D call: TRBD2 (7 bases). The V gene lost 2 bases and the J gene lost 4 bases, with 15 bases spanning the gap. This CDR3 region has 16 residues. The V gene's germline CDR1 is SGHAT and CDR2 FQNNGV. The CDR3 is CASSLSWRGLYNEQFF. In DNA, the CDR3 is TGTGCCAGCAGCTTAAGTTGGCGGGGGCTATACAATGAGCAGTTCTTC.

This clone was recorded a few times. The chain couples TRBV2 to TRBJ2-7; D may be TRBD2 (6 bases). Trimming stripped 9 bases from V and 11 bases from J, with 17 bases between. The CDR3 runs 11 residues. Germline V lookup: CDR1 SNHLY, CDR2 FYNNEI. Here the CDR3 reads CASARRDSKYF. The CDR3 region has the DNA TGTGCCAGTGCGAGACGGGACTCCAAGTACTTC.

The J gene is TRBJ2-7, the V gene TRBV6-6, with D perhaps being TRBD1 or TRBD2 (6 bases each). The CDR3 consists of 14 residues. Trimming shortened V by 6 bases and J by 0 bases, and 12 bases separated the two germline ends. Germline V CDR1 and CDR2: MNHNY, SVGAGI (reference sequence). CDR3 amino acids: CASSPGGNSYEQYF. CDR3 DNA sequence: TGTGCCAGCAGCCCCGGGGGCAACTCCTACGAGCAGTACTTC.

This chain links TRBV19 with TRBJ2-3, with D hard to call. The CDR3 is 13 amino acids. The germline V gene encodes CDR1 LNHDA and CDR2 SQIVND (reference sequence). Between the trimmed V and J ends, which lost 3 bases and 6 bases, there was a span of 10 bases. The CDR3: CASSIDGPDTQYF. Here the CDR3 DNA reads TGTGCCAGTAGTATTGACGGACCTGATACGCAGTATTTT. Based on the CDR3 plus reference TRBV19 and TRBJ2-3, the full variable domain is DGGITQSPKYLFRKEGQNVTLSCEQNLNHDAMYWYRQDPGQGLRLIYYSQIVNDFQKGDIAEGYSVSREKKESFPLTVTSAQKNPTAFYLCASSIDGPDTQYFGPGTRLTVL.

The chain employs TRBV19 and TRBJ1-2; D gene ambiguous. The V end was cut by 7 bases, the J end by 0 bases, with 18 bases between. The CDR3 spans 16 residues. From germline, CDR1 is LNHDA and CDR2 SQIVND (reference sequence). The CDR3: CASNAYQKGANYGYTF. CDR3 coding DNA: TGTGCCAGTAACGCCTATCAAAAGGGAGCTAACTATGGCTACACCTTC.

This rearrangement joins TRBV18 to TRBJ2-1, with TRBD1 as a possible D gene (6 bases). There are 16 residues in the CDR3. The germline V gene has CDR1 KGHSH and CDR2 LQKENI. V lost 0 bases and J 5 bases, leaving 14 bases between the germline ends. The CDR3 nucleotides are TGTGCCAGCTCACCACCCAACCAGGGGAGAAACAATGAGCAGTTCTTC. Translated: CASSPPNQGRNNEQFF.

The chain joins TRBV10-2 to TRBJ1-4; D call uncertain. This CDR3 has 14 residues. The V and J ends lost 6 bases and 3 bases respectively, with 11 bases between them. Germline assignment: CDR1 WSHSY and CDR2 SAAADI. CDR3 loop: CASRDLGSNEKLFF. For the CDR3, the DNA is TGCGCCAGCAGAGATCTGGGGTCTAATGAAAAACTGTTTTTT.

With respect to this clone: Compared with germline, one end of the junction differs, possibly owing to a read error. The CDR3, as DNA: TGTGCCAGCAGCTTATTGAGGCTAGCGGGGGGCAGCACGGATACGCAGTATTTT. Amino acids: CASSLLRLAGGSTDTQYF. The chain joins TRBV7-2 to TRBJ2-3; 11 nucleotides match TRBD2. Germline CDR1 and CDR2: SGHTA and FQGNSA. There are 18 residues in the CDR3.

The chain combines TRBV5-6 with TRBJ1-2; D is possibly TRBD1 (5 bases). The ends were cut back, 2 bases at V and 5 bases at J, with 13 bases in the middle. The CDR3 loop spans 14 amino acids. Germline assignment: CDR1 SGHDT and CDR2 YYEEEE. The CDR3 DNA reads TGTGCCAGCAGCTTTTCAGGGTTTGGGTATGGCTACACCTTC. It specifies CASSFSGFGYGYTF.

The chain uses TRBV10-3 and TRBJ1-6; D is possibly TRBD1 (6 bases). CDR1 ENHRY and CDR2 SYGVKD come from the germline V gene. The CDR3 is 16 amino acids. V shed 2 bases and J shed 0 bases, with 8 bases lying between them. The CDR3 spells CAISEIGGSYNSPLHF. DNA for the CDR3: TGTGCCATCAGTGAGATAGGGGGCTCCTATAATTCACCCCTCCACTTT.

V and J are TRBV6-1 and TRBJ2-7, with 9 bases identical to TRBD1. The CDR3 contains 16 residues. Germline assignment: CDR1 MNHNS and CDR2 SASEGT. The J segment lost 1 base and the V segment lost 3 bases, leaving 7 bases of the junction unmatched. CDR3 in amino acids: CASSDVGQGQSYEQYF. CDR3 nucleotides: TGTGCCAGCAGTGACGTGGGACAGGGTCAGTCCTACGAGCAGTACTTC.

The chain recombines TRBV7-8 with TRBJ1-3; maybe TRBD1 (5 bases). Looked up from germline, CDR1 is SGHVS and CDR2 is FQNEAQ. CDR3 length: 16 amino acids. Trimming stripped 4 bases from V and 4 bases from J, with 17 bases between. The CDR3 DNA reads as TGTGCCAGCAGCTCGGGACCGCCGGGCCTCGGAAACACCATATATTTT. Amino acid sequence: CASSSGPPGLGNTIYF. The entire variable domain, with the rest obtained from reference TRBV7-8 and TRBJ1-3, is as follows: GAGVSQSPRYKVAKRGQDVALRCDPISGHVSLFWYQQALGQGPEFLTYFQNEAQLDKSGLPSDRFFAERPEGSVSTLKIQRTQQEDSAVYLCASSSGPPGLGNTIYFGEGSWLTVV.

The gene calls are TRBV6-6 and TRBJ1-4; D is undetermined. In germline, CDR1 is MNHNY, CDR2 SVGAGI (reference sequence). V lost 2 bases and J 4 bases, leaving 11 bases between the germline ends. This CDR3 is 15 amino acids long. The CDR3 reads CASSYNTNFNEKLFF. The CDR3 region has the DNA TGTGCCAGCAGTTACAATACGAACTTTAATGAAAAACTGTTTTTT.

The CDR3, as DNA: TGTGCCAGCAGCTTCCTAGCGGGCTCCTACAATGAGCAGTTCTTC. Protein: CASSFLAGSYNEQFF. V gene TRBV5-4 combines with J gene TRBJ2-1; 8 bases are a match to TRBD2. Per germline, CDR1 SGHNT and CDR2 YYREEE (reference sequence). The length of the CDR3 is 15 residues. J lost 0 bases, V lost 2 bases, and 1 base had no gene match.

The chain uses TRBV6-1 and TRBJ1-2; the match to TRBD1 covers 8 bases. CDR1 and CDR2 from the germline V gene are MNHNS and SASEGT. The CDR3 covers 13 residues. The V and J ends lost 6 bases and 4 bases, in that order; junction bases with no gene match: 4. CDR3 protein: CASRFGQGYGYTF. The CDR3 nucleotides read TGTGCCAGCAGGTTCGGACAGGGCTATGGCTACACCTTC.

A word on this clone: Other DNA sequences from this sample encode an identical CDR3 as well. The chain couples TRBV9 to TRBJ1-3; D is uncertain. From germline, CDR1 is SGDLS and CDR2 YYNGEE. Trimming pared 4 bases from V and 7 bases from J, leaving 27 bases between. The CDR3 contains 18 residues. The CDR3 loop is CASSTGVELAFLRNTIYF. In DNA form, the CDR3 reads TGTGCCAGCAGCACCGGAGTGGAGTTAGCCTTTCTGAGGAACACCATATATTTT.

The rearrangement uses TRBV4-2 and TRBJ2-1; tentative D call: TRBD2 (6 bases). V lost 3 bases and J 10 bases, leaving 7 bases between the germline ends. Germline CDR1 is LGHNA and CDR2 is YNFKEQ. The CDR3 is 11 residues long. CDR3 protein: CASSHSGEQFF. CDR3 nucleotide sequence: TGTGCCAGCAGCCATAGCGGAGAGCAGTTCTTC.

CDR3 protein: CASSSRTGEYTF. The DNA of the CDR3 is TGTGCCAGCAGTTCTCGGACAGGGGAGTACACCTTC. This rearrangement joins TRBV2 to TRBJ1-2; 9 nucleotides match TRBD1. The CDR3 has 12 amino acids. Per the germline V gene, CDR1 is SNHLY and CDR2 is FYNNEI. V lost 5 bases and J lost 11; bases outside the gene matches: 6.

The rearrangement links TRBV27 to TRBJ1-5; D possibly corresponds to TRBD1 (5 bases). Germline V gene sequence: CDR1 MNHEY, CDR2 SMNVEV (reference sequence). The CDR3 sequence is 17 residues long. V was shortened by 5 bases and J by 4 bases, with 21 bases between the two germline ends. CDR3: CASSPTSQTGGNQPQHF. DNA of the CDR3: TGTGCCAGCAGTCCCACATCCCAGACGGGGGGAAATCAGCCCCAGCATTTT.

The chain uses TRBV30 and TRBJ1-3; D not certain. There are 14 residues in the CDR3. V lost 0 bases to trimming and J lost 0 bases, with 6 bases between them. In germline, CDR1 is GTSNPN, CDR2 SVGIG (reference sequence). CDR3 nucleotides: TGTGCCTGGAGTGTCTCATACTCTGGAAACACCATATATTTT. It is translated as CAWSVSYSGNTIYF. Variable domain in full (rest from reference TRBV30 and TRBJ1-3): SQTIHQWPATLVQPVGSPLSLECTVEGTSNPNLYWYRQAAGRGLQLLFYSVGIGQISSEVPQNLSASRPQDRQFILSSKKLLLSDSGFYLCAWSVSYSGNTIYFGEGSWLTVV.